Listed below are T cell receptor beta chains from one sample, sequenced in a study of cytomegalovirus exposure and HLA in healthy donors. Sequenced by immunoSEQ multiplex PCR; TCRdb stores in-frame clones only, minus some. The sample consists of 100,000 to 150,000 clones, roughly 70% of them appearing once. Material for sequencing was PBMCs. The receptor set was obtained from a man in his forties in good health and CMV-seropositive. Each CDR3 is given with its conserved first and last residue. The D gene is left open where the match is weak. Clone size is stated in some rows and not others, as once, few, many or a class when expanded.

abundance: .; d_gene: .; v_gene: TRBV5-1; j_gene: TRBJ1-1; CDR3nt: TGCGCCAGCAGCTTGGAGGAGAGCACTGAAGCTTTCTTT; CDR3aa: CASSLEESTEAFF
abundance: .; d_gene: .; v_gene: TRBV7-3; j_gene: TRBJ1-1; CDR3nt: TGTGCCAGCAGCTCCCTGGGAGGGGACACTGAAGCTTTCTTT; CDR3aa: CASSSLGGDTEAFF
abundance: .; d_gene: TRBD1; v_gene: TRBV19; j_gene: TRBJ1-1; CDR3nt: TGTGCCAGTAGTATCCGAGGGGGCCCCGAAGCTTTCTTT; CDR3aa: CASSIRGGPEAFF
abundance: .; d_gene: .; v_gene: TRBV11-3; j_gene: TRBJ2-2; CDR3nt: TGTGCCAGCAGCTTAGGTAGAGGCCCACACACCGGGGAGCTGTTTTTT; CDR3aa: CASSLGRGPHTGELFF
abundance: .; d_gene: TRBD2; v_gene: TRBV5-1; j_gene: TRBJ2-3; CDR3nt: TGCGCCAGCAGCTTGGGGACTAGCGGCCCGAGCACAGATACGCAGTATTTT; CDR3aa: CASSLGTSGPSTDTQYF
abundance: .; d_gene: .; v_gene: TRBV6-1; j_gene: TRBJ2-2; CDR3nt: TGTGCCAGCAGTGAATACAATGCGAACACCGGGGAGCTGTTTTTT; CDR3aa: CASSEYNANTGELFF
abundance: .; d_gene: TRBD1; v_gene: TRBV7-2; j_gene: TRBJ2-3; CDR3nt: TGTGCCAGCAGCCCCGGACAGGGTACAGATACGCAGTATTTT; CDR3aa: CASSPGQGTDTQYF
abundance: .; d_gene: .; v_gene: TRBV9; j_gene: TRBJ1-6; CDR3nt: TGTGCCAGCAGCGTAGCTACGGGGAGCTCCTATAATTCACCCCTCCACTTT; CDR3aa: CASSVATGSSYNSPLHF
abundance: .; d_gene: .; v_gene: TRBV7-2; j_gene: TRBJ2-7; CDR3nt: TGTGCCAGCAGCTTAGCAGCTCAAGCGGTTATCTACGAGCAGTACTTC; CDR3aa: CASSLAAQAVIYEQYF
abundance: .; d_gene: .; v_gene: TRBV10-3; j_gene: TRBJ2-2; CDR3nt: TGTGCCATCAGCGCGTCTATGGGGCTAAACACCGGGGAGCTGTTTTTT; CDR3aa: CAISASMGLNTGELFF
abundance: .; d_gene: TRBD1; v_gene: TRBV15; j_gene: TRBJ2-2; CDR3nt: TGTGCCACCAAGGGACAGCCTACGGGGGAGCTGTTTTTT; CDR3aa: CATKGQPTGELFF
abundance: .; d_gene: .; v_gene: TRBV5-1; j_gene: TRBJ2-1; CDR3nt: TGCGCCAGCAGCTTGATTGAGGCGGGACTCAGTAATGAGCAGTTCTTC; CDR3aa: CASSLIEAGLSNEQFF
abundance: .; d_gene: TRBD1; v_gene: TRBV14; j_gene: TRBJ2-1; CDR3nt: TGTGCCAGCAGCCCCACAGGGGGGACACAATATGAGCAGTTCTTC; CDR3aa: CASSPTGGTQYEQFF
abundance: .; d_gene: TRBD1; v_gene: TRBV6-5; j_gene: TRBJ1-4; CDR3nt: TGTGCCAGCAGTTACCAGGGGGCAAATAATGAAAAACTGTTTTTT; CDR3aa: CASSYQGANNEKLFF
abundance: few; d_gene: TRBD1; v_gene: TRBV28; j_gene: TRBJ2-5; CDR3nt: TGTGCCAGCAGTCTACCGGGACAGGGGCGAGAGACCCAGTACTTC; CDR3aa: CASSLPGQGRETQYF
abundance: .; d_gene: .; v_gene: TRBV5-8; j_gene: TRBJ2-5; CDR3nt: TGTGCCAGCAGCTTGGCGGGTGTAGGGGCGGAGACCCAGTACTTC; CDR3aa: CASSLAGVGAETQYF
abundance: few; d_gene: TRBD1; v_gene: TRBV12-5; j_gene: TRBJ2-2; CDR3nt: TGTGCTAGTGGTCTACACTACAGGGGTGGCACCGGGGAGCTGTTTTTT; CDR3aa: CASGLHYRGGTGELFF
abundance: few; d_gene: .; v_gene: TRBV14; j_gene: TRBJ2-5; CDR3nt: TGTGCCAGCAGCCAAGATAGGAAGCGGCTGTTAAAAGAGACCCAGTACTTC; CDR3aa: CASSQDRKRLLKETQYF
abundance: .; d_gene: .; v_gene: TRBV5-1; j_gene: TRBJ2-1; CDR3nt: TGCGCCAGCAGCTGGCGGGACAGCTACAATGAGCAGTTCTTC; CDR3aa: CASSWRDSYNEQFF
abundance: .; d_gene: TRBD2; v_gene: TRBV27; j_gene: TRBJ2-7; CDR3nt: TGTGCCAGCGGGGGAGGGGAGCAGTACTTC; CDR3aa: CASGGGEQYF
abundance: .; d_gene: .; v_gene: TRBV28; j_gene: TRBJ1-1; CDR3nt: TGTGCCAGCAGTTTATCCGGACAGAACACTGAAGCTTTCTTT; CDR3aa: CASSLSGQNTEAFF
abundance: .; d_gene: TRBD1; v_gene: TRBV5-6; j_gene: TRBJ2-7; CDR3nt: TGTGCCAGCAGCGGGACAGGCTACGAGCAGTACTTC; CDR3aa: CASSGTGYEQYF
abundance: .; d_gene: .; v_gene: TRBV7-2; j_gene: TRBJ1-1; CDR3nt: TGTGCCAGCAGAGCGGGGTTCGGCTCTCAAGAAGCTTTCTTT; CDR3aa: CASRAGFGSQEAFF
abundance: .; d_gene: TRBD1; v_gene: TRBV27; j_gene: TRBJ2-1; CDR3nt: TGTGCCAGCAGTTCCAGATTACGGGACAGGGCAGTCGCCCCTTACAATGAGCAGTTCTTC; CDR3aa: CASSSRLRDRAVAPYNEQFF
abundance: .; d_gene: TRBD1; v_gene: TRBV27; j_gene: TRBJ1-5; CDR3nt: TGTGCCAGCAGTCCCGGGACAGGGGGCCTCGACTCTAGCAATCAGCCCCAGCATTTT; CDR3aa: CASSPGTGGLDSSNQPQHF
abundance: once; d_gene: TRBD2; v_gene: TRBV5-4; j_gene: TRBJ2-1; CDR3nt: TGTGCCAGCAGCGGACCCACTAGCGATGAGCAGTTCTTC; CDR3aa: CASSGPTSDEQFF
abundance: .; d_gene: .; v_gene: TRBV28; j_gene: TRBJ1-3; CDR3nt: TGTGCCAGCAGTTTGGGCAGGGCGGCTGGAAACACCATATATTTT; CDR3aa: CASSLGRAAGNTIYF
abundance: .; d_gene: .; v_gene: TRBV5-4; j_gene: TRBJ2-2; CDR3nt: TGTGCCAGCAGCTCATACACCGGGGAGCTGTTTTTT; CDR3aa: CASSSYTGELFF
abundance: .; d_gene: TRBD1; v_gene: TRBV6-1; j_gene: TRBJ2-7; CDR3nt: TGTGCCAGCAGTGAGGGGGACAGCAGGAACGAGCAGTACTTC; CDR3aa: CASSEGDSRNEQYF
abundance: .; d_gene: .; v_gene: TRBV19; j_gene: TRBJ2-7; CDR3nt: TGTGCCAGTAGTATCGCTCGGGCGGGTACCTACGAGCAGTACTTC; CDR3aa: CASSIARAGTYEQYF
abundance: .; d_gene: TRBD1; v_gene: TRBV5-1; j_gene: TRBJ2-1; CDR3nt: TGCGCCAGCAGCTTGGAGGACAGGGGGGACGATGAGCAGTTCTTC; CDR3aa: CASSLEDRGDDEQFF
abundance: .; d_gene: TRBD1; v_gene: TRBV4-1; j_gene: TRBJ1-2; CDR3nt: TGCGCCAGCAGCCTACTCAACAGGGGGCCAAAGGGCTACACCTTC; CDR3aa: CASSLLNRGPKGYTF
abundance: .; d_gene: .; v_gene: TRBV29-1; j_gene: TRBJ1-1; CDR3nt: TGCAGCGTTAACGATCGAGGGGGGGTAACTGAAGCTTTCTTT; CDR3aa: CSVNDRGGVTEAFF
abundance: .; d_gene: TRBD1; v_gene: TRBV6-6; j_gene: TRBJ2-7; CDR3nt: TGTGCCAGCAGTTACGGACAGGGAAGCGAGCAGTACTTC; CDR3aa: CASSYGQGSEQYF
abundance: once; d_gene: TRBD1; v_gene: TRBV4-1; j_gene: TRBJ2-4; CDR3nt: TGCGCCAGCAGACCTGGACAGGGGGGCAAAAACATTCAGTACTTC; CDR3aa: CASRPGQGGKNIQYF
abundance: .; d_gene: TRBD1; v_gene: TRBV11-3; j_gene: TRBJ2-3; CDR3nt: TGTGCCAGCAGCTCCGGACAGGGGGAAACAGATACGCAGTATTTT; CDR3aa: CASSSGQGETDTQYF
abundance: .; d_gene: .; v_gene: TRBV30; j_gene: TRBJ1-6; CDR3nt: TGTGCCTGTACCGGTGAAGTGGTACCCCTCCACTTT; CDR3aa: CACTGEVVPLHF
abundance: .; d_gene: TRBD2; v_gene: TRBV2; j_gene: TRBJ2-7; CDR3nt: TGTGCCAGCAGTGAAGACTGGGGGGGCTACGAGCAGTACTTC; CDR3aa: CASSEDWGGYEQYF
abundance: .; d_gene: TRBD2; v_gene: TRBV5-1; j_gene: TRBJ2-7; CDR3nt: TGCGCCAGCAGCGTCGCTAGCGGGAGGGACGAGCAGTACTTC; CDR3aa: CASSVASGRDEQYF
abundance: .; d_gene: TRBD1; v_gene: TRBV29-1; j_gene: TRBJ1-1; CDR3nt: TGCAGCGTGACAGGGGGCAGTGGGTACACTGAAGCTTTCTTT; CDR3aa: CSVTGGSGYTEAFF
abundance: .; d_gene: TRBD1; v_gene: TRBV10-1; j_gene: TRBJ1-2; CDR3nt: TGCGCCAGCAGTGAGTCTGGACAGGACCTCTATGGCTACACCTTC; CDR3aa: CASSESGQDLYGYTF
abundance: .; d_gene: .; v_gene: TRBV15; j_gene: TRBJ1-2; CDR3nt: TGTGCCACCAGCAGAGTGGTAGGCGAGGAGGGCTACACCTTC; CDR3aa: CATSRVVGEEGYTF
abundance: .; d_gene: TRBD1; v_gene: TRBV5-1; j_gene: TRBJ1-1; CDR3nt: TGCGCCAGCAGCACCTCGACAGGGAAGAACACTGAAGCTTTCTTT; CDR3aa: CASSTSTGKNTEAFF
abundance: .; d_gene: .; v_gene: TRBV21-1; j_gene: TRBJ1-4; CDR3nt: TGTGCCAGCAGCCTGGACAGGGGGGAGGTAAAACTGTTTTTT; CDR3aa: CASSLDRGEVKLFF
abundance: few; d_gene: .; v_gene: TRBV5-1; j_gene: TRBJ2-1; CDR3nt: TGCGCCAGCAGCTTGGTCAGTGCCAATGAGCAGTTCTTC; CDR3aa: CASSLVSANEQFF
abundance: .; d_gene: TRBD2; v_gene: TRBV2; j_gene: TRBJ2-4; CDR3nt: TGTGCCAGCAGGGGACGACTAGCGGGAGAGAACATTCAGTACTTC; CDR3aa: CASRGRLAGENIQYF
abundance: .; d_gene: TRBD2; v_gene: TRBV4-2; j_gene: TRBJ2-1; CDR3nt: TGTGCCAGAGGGCAGCTAGCGGAGTACAATGAGCAGTTCTTC; CDR3aa: CARGQLAEYNEQFF
abundance: .; d_gene: .; v_gene: TRBV5-6; j_gene: TRBJ1-2; CDR3nt: TGTGCCAGCAGCTTGGGAGGGGGCTACACCTTC; CDR3aa: CASSLGGGYTF
abundance: .; d_gene: .; v_gene: TRBV21-1; j_gene: TRBJ1-2; CDR3nt: TGTGCCAGCGGAAGCTCATCAGGGGCGCCTGGCTACACCTTC; CDR3aa: CASGSSSGAPGYTF
abundance: .; d_gene: TRBD1; v_gene: TRBV29-1; j_gene: TRBJ1-1; CDR3nt: TGCAGCGTCGGGACAGGGAATGTTCGGGGTCCTGAAGCTTTCTTT; CDR3aa: CSVGTGNVRGPEAFF
abundance: .; d_gene: TRBD1; v_gene: TRBV5-4; j_gene: TRBJ2-5; CDR3nt: TGTGCCAGCAGCCGGGACAGAGGTGGAGAGACCCAGTACTTC; CDR3aa: CASSRDRGGETQYF
abundance: .; d_gene: .; v_gene: TRBV5-4; j_gene: TRBJ1-5; CDR3nt: TGTGCCAGCAGCAAAGAGAACGGTCAGCCCCAGCATTTT; CDR3aa: CASSKENGQPQHF
abundance: .; d_gene: .; v_gene: TRBV29-1; j_gene: TRBJ2-1; CDR3nt: TGCAGCGTTGAGGGGGGCTCCTACAATGAGCAGTTCTTC; CDR3aa: CSVEGGSYNEQFF
abundance: .; d_gene: .; v_gene: TRBV5-4; j_gene: TRBJ1-2; CDR3nt: TGTGCCAGCAGCTTGGACAGGGCGGGTGGCTACACCTTC; CDR3aa: CASSLDRAGGYTF
abundance: once; d_gene: TRBD1; v_gene: TRBV5-5; j_gene: TRBJ1-1; CDR3nt: TGTGCCAGCAGCTTGCGGAATGACAGGGTCACTGAAGCTTTCTTT; CDR3aa: CASSLRNDRVTEAFF
abundance: .; d_gene: TRBD1; v_gene: TRBV5-5; j_gene: TRBJ2-7; CDR3nt: TGTGCCAGCAGCTGGGGGGACAGGGGTTACGAGCAGTACTTC; CDR3aa: CASSWGDRGYEQYF
abundance: few; d_gene: .; v_gene: TRBV27; j_gene: TRBJ2-7; CDR3nt: TGTGCCAGCCGCGGAGGGGGGGTCTCAGGGGAGCAGTACTTC; CDR3aa: CASRGGGVSGEQYF
abundance: .; d_gene: TRBD2; v_gene: TRBV19; j_gene: TRBJ2-7; CDR3nt: TGTGCCAGTAGTTCAACTAGCGGGAGTCAGTACGAGCAGTACTTC; CDR3aa: CASSSTSGSQYEQYF